This T cell receptor (beta chain) was obtained from a study of shared clonotypes between healthy human individuals. Donors comprised healthy HIV-negative adults lacking recent acute infections or vaccinations. Regarding this clone: This same CDR3 is encoded by further DNA sequences in the sample.

CDR1 and CDR2 (germline): GTSNPN, SVGIG (reference sequence). The V and J ends lost 4 bases and 1 base, in that order; junction bases with no gene match: 1. The CDR3 extends over 13 amino acids. Each replicate PCR on the sorted subsets used around 200 ng DNA (around 30,000 T cell genomes). Clones were sequenced by immunoSEQ multiplex PCR, and TCRdb holds only the in-frame ones, with some missing. The sample holds some 2,000,000 clones, 85% to 95% seen once. This clonotype was obtained from a man younger than 35 in good health. The rearrangement links TRBV30 to TRBJ1-5; 7 bases are a match to TRBD1. Sequences were obtained from naive CD4+ T cells sorted from blood. Sample subset: CD45RA+ positively selected. DNA of the CDR3: TGTGCCTGGAACAGGGGAAGCAATCAGCCCCAGCATTTT. Translation: CAWNRGSNQPQHF.